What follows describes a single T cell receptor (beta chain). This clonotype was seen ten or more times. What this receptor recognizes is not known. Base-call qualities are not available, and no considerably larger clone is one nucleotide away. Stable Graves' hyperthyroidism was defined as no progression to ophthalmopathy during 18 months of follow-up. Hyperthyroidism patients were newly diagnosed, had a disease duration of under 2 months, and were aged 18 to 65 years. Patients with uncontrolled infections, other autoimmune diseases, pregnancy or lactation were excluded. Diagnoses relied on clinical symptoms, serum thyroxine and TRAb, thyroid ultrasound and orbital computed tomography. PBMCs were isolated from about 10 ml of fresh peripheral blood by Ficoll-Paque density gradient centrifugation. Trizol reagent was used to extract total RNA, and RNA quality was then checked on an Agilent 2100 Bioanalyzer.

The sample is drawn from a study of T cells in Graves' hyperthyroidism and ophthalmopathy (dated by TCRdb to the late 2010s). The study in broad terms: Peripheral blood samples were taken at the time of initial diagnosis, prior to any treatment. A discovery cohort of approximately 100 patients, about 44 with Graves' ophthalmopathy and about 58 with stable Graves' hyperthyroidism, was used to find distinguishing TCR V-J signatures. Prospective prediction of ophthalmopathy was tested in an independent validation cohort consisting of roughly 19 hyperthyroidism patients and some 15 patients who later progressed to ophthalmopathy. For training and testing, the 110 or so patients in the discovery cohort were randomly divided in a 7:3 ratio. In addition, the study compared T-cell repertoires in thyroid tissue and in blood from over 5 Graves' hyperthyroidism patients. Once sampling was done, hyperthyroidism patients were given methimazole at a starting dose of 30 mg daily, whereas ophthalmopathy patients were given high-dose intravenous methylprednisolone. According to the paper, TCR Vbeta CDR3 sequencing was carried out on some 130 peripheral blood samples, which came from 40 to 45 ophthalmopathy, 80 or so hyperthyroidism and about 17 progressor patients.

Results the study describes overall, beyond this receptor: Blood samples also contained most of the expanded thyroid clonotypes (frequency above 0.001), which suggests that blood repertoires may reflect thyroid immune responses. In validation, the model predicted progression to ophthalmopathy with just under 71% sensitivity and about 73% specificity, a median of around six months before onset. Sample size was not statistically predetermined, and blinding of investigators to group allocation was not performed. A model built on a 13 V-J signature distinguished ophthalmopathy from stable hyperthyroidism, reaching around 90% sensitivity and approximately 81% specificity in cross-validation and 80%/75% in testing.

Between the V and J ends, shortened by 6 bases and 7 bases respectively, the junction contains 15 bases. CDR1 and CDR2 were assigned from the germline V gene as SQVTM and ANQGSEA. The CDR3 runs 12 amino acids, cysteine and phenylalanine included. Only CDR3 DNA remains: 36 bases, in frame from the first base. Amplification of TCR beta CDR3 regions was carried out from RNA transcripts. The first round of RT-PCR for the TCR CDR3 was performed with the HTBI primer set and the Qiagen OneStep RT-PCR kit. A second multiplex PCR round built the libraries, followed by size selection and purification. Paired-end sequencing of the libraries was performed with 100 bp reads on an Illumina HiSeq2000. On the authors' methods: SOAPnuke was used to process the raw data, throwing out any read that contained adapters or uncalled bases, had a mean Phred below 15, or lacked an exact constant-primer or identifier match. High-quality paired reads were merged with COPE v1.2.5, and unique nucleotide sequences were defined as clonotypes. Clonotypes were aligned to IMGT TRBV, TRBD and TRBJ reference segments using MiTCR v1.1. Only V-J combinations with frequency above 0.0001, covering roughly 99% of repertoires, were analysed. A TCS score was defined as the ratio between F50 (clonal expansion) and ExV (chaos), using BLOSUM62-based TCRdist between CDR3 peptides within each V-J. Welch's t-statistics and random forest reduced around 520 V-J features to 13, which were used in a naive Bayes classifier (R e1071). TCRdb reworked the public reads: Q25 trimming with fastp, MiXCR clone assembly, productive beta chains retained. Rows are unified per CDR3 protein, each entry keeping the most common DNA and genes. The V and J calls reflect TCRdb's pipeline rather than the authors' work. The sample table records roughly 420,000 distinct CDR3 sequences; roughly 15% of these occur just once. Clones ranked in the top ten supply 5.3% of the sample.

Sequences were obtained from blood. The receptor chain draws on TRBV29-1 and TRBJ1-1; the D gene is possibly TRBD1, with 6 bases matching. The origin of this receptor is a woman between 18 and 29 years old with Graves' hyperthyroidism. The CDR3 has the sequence CSVVQGVDEAFF. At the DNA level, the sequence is TGCAGCGTCGTACAGGGAGTCGATGAAGCTTTCTTT.